This T cell receptor (beta chain) was identified during a study of stem cell transplantation in POMP-related autoinflammatory disease. The trim removed 3 bases at V and 2 bases at J, leaving 8 bases unmatched. CDR3 size: 15 residues. Germline V gene lookup returns CDR1 SGHNT and CDR2 YYREEE (reference sequence). Repertoires were generated with immunoSEQ multiplex PCR, while TCRdb's copy carries only in-frame clones and drops some. In the table there are 9,100 or so clones, around 79% of which are singletons. This receptor was identified in a human patient with POMP-related autoinflammation and immune dysregulation (PRAID). Part of the T cells may come from the graft donor. Sequences were derived from CD4+ T cells from PBMCs, sampled after stem cell transplantation. J is TRBJ2-7 and V is TRBV5-4, with 7 bases aligning to TRBD1. CDR3 sequence reads: CASSYETGPAYEQYF. The DNA for the CDR3 is TGTGCCAGCAGCTACGAGACAGGGCCGGCCTACGAGCAGTACTTC.